This T cell receptor (beta chain) was identified in a study of shared clonotypes between healthy human individuals. Background on the study: The study enrolled a couple of women and a few men aged 18 to 49.

Details on this clone: The target antigen is unknown.

Study conclusions and caveats: With a few donors compared, roughly 5% of naive CD4 clonotypes were shared. Donors were few, which limited the genetic and exposure-history diversity represented.

This CDR3 region has 17 residues. Germline CDR1 reads MNHNS; CDR2 reads SASEGT. J lost 4 bases, V lost 2 bases, and 10 bases had no gene match. At deep level, the assay was performed. Clones were read by immunoSEQ multiplex PCR, and TCRdb kept only the in-frame ones, dropping some. The repertoire consists of hundreds of thousands of clones, with about 92% occurring once and the leading ten covering 24%. Positively selected for CCR7, the CD45RO-negative cells used as naive CD8 cells excluded terminally differentiated effector memory CD45RA+ cells. The sequence came from a man aged 25-45 years in good health. The chain links TRBV6-1 to TRBJ2-5, with TRBD2 identical over 10 bases. Material for sequencing was naive CD8+ T cells sorted from blood. CDR3 region: CASSEWSEREGRETQYF. The CDR3 DNA reads as TGTGCCAGCAGTGAATGGTCCGAGCGGGAGGGCCGAGAGACCCAGTACTTC.